What follows are 13 T cell receptor beta chains derived from one specimen sequenced in a study of T cell repertoires in cytomegalovirus infection. TCRdb analysed the reads with MiXCR anew, one entry per CDR3 protein. The table includes 200,000 to 300,000 distinct CDR3 sequences, roughly an eighth detected once. Material: PBMCs. The receptors derive from a human donor in good health (CMV status not recorded). Some clones in this sample may be carry-over from other donors' samples.

This clonotype was seen many times. The chain employs TRBV7-8 and TRBJ1-6; TRBD1 is a possible D gene (6 bases). This CDR3 has 15 amino acids. The V end lost 5 bases, the J end lost 6 bases, and 14 bases lay between the germline ends. CDR1 SGHVS and CDR2 FQNEAQ come from the germline V gene. The CDR3 reads CASSPYRDFNSPLHF. The CDR3 DNA reads TGTGCCAGCAGCCCTTACAGGGATTTTAATTCACCCCTCCACTTT.

The chain joins TRBV19 to TRBJ1-4; D is undetermined. Germline-derived CDR1 and CDR2 are LNHDA and SQIVND (reference sequence). The CDR3 runs 14 residues. The ends were cut back, 8 bases at V and 8 bases at J, with 18 bases in the middle. DNA of the CDR3: TGTGCCAGTGGAGACGGAGTTTTGTCCGAAAAACTGTTTTTT. This codes for CASGDGVLSEKLFF.

This clonotype was detected many times. The CDR3 DNA sequence: TGTGCCAGCAGCCGAGGATGGGGGGTGTTGGACACTGAAGCTTTCTTT. Translation: CASSRGWGVLDTEAFF. The chain has TRBV7-9 and TRBJ1-1, with a weak D call TRBD1 (5 bases). Trimming took 5 bases from V and 3 from J, leaving 19 bases between them. Per germline, CDR1 SEHNR and CDR2 FQNEAQ (reference sequence). The CDR3 spans 16 residues.

The V and J genes are TRBV24-1 and TRBJ2-5, with D maybe TRBD1 (6 bases). CDR3 length equals 14 residues. V dropped 0 bases and J dropped 5 bases, with 9 bases sitting between them. Germline CDR1 and CDR2: KGHDR and SFDVKD. The CDR3 spells CATSDLAGVETQYF. In DNA, the CDR3 is TGTGCCACCAGTGATTTGGCAGGGGTGGAGACCCAGTACTTC.

About this clonotype: A much bigger clone sits one base away, suggesting this may be a read error. V is TRBV6-5 and J is TRBJ1-1; unclear D gene. This CDR3 has 16 amino acids. Per the germline V gene, CDR1 is MNHEY and CDR2 is SVGAGI. CDR3 DNA: TGTGTCAGCAGTCAGACATCGATAGGGATGAACACTGAAGCTTTCTTT. Its protein is CVSSQTSIGMNTEAFF.

The rearrangement links TRBV14 to TRBJ2-2, with D possibly TRBD1 on 5 matching bases. Germline CDR1 SGHDN, CDR2 FVKESK. The CDR3 has 13 amino acids. The germline V and J ends were trimmed by 1 base and 11 bases, with 11 bases remaining between them. The DNA of the CDR3 is TGTGCCAGCAGCCAAGTTGGACAATCCGAGCTGTTTTTT. Encoded protein: CASSQVGQSELFF.

This clonotype was counted a few times. The J gene is TRBJ1-4, the V gene TRBV5-6; tentative D call: TRBD1 (5 bases). V was cut by 0 bases and J by 4 bases, with 10 bases left in between. From germline, CDR1 is SGHDT and CDR2 YYEEEE. The CDR3 sequence is 15 residues long. This CDR3 reads CASSLAGTGNEKLFF. In DNA form, the CDR3 reads TGTGCCAGCAGCTTGGCCGGGACGGGTAATGAAAAACTGTTTTTT.

This clonotype has only a few counts. The chain recombines TRBV5-1 with TRBJ1-1; D is ambiguous. Germline V gene data show CDR1 as SGHRS and CDR2 as YFSETQ. V gave up 3 bases and J gave up 7 bases, with 10 bases separating them. This CDR3 has 12 amino acids. CDR3: CASSWGWGEAFF. CDR3 DNA sequence: TGCGCCAGCAGCTGGGGATGGGGTGAAGCTTTCTTT.

The CDR3 sequence: CSAGQANNEQFF. The CDR3 nucleotides are TGCAGCGCTGGACAGGCCAACAATGAGCAGTTCTTC. V and J are TRBV29-1 and TRBJ2-1; 7 nucleotides match TRBD1. The CDR3 covers 12 residues. Looked up from germline, CDR1 is SQVTM and CDR2 is ANQGSEA. Trimming at V came to 7 bases and at J to 5 bases, leaving 5 bases not matched to a gene.

With respect to this clonotype: One end of the junction varies from germline; a read error may be responsible. The rearrangement uses TRBV7-2 and TRBJ1-1; the D gene is possibly TRBD1 (5 bases). The CDR3 totals 14 residues. Germline lookup yields CDR1 SGHTA and CDR2 FQGNSA. In nucleotides, the CDR3 is TGTGCCAGCAGCCCGTGGGGGGGGAACACTGATGCTTTCTTT. As protein: CASSPWGGNTDAFF.

This clonotype was counted ten times or more. The chain couples TRBV28 to TRBJ2-3; 14 nucleotides align to TRBD2. V trimming: 4 bases; J trimming: 4 bases; junction bases outside the gene matches: 19. This CDR3 has 21 amino acids. CDR1 and CDR2 from the germline V gene are MDHEN and SYDVKM. The CDR3 DNA reads as TGTGCCAGCAGTTCCTATACCGGGACTAGCGGGAGTTGGTTTAAGGCAGATACGCAGTATTTT. Translation gives CASSSYTGTSGSWFKADTQYF.

This clonotype was seen more than once but under ten times. The V call is TRBV10-3, the J call TRBJ2-1; the match to TRBD1 covers 10 bases. The V segment lost 10 bases and the J segment 5 bases; nucleotides outside the gene matches: 5. Per germline, CDR1 ENHRY and CDR2 SYGVKD. This CDR3 is 13 amino acids long. CDR3: CASSGTGDNEQFF. Here the CDR3 DNA reads TGTGCCAGTTCCGGGACAGGGGACAATGAGCAGTTCTTC.

This clonotype was found many times. This sequence joins TRBV7-2 and TRBJ1-2; TRBD1 agrees at 8 bases. The CDR3 covers 13 residues. The V segment lost 5 bases and the J segment 5 bases; nucleotides outside the gene matches: 4. The germline V gene has CDR1 SGHTA and CDR2 FQGNSA. CDR3 region: CASSDRGGYGYTF. DNA for the CDR3: TGTGCCAGCAGCGACAGGGGAGGGTATGGCTACACCTTC.